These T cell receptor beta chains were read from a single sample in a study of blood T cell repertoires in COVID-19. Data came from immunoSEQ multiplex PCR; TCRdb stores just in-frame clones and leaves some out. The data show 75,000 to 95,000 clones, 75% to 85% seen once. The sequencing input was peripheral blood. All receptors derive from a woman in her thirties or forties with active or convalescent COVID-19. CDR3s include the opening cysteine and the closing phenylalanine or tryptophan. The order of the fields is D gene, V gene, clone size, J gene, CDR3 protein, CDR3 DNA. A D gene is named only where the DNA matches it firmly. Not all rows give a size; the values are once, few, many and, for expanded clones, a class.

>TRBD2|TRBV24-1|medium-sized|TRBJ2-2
CATSDLKTSGRGYTGELFF
TGTGCCACCAGTGATTTGAAGACTAGCGGGAGGGGATACACCGGGGAGCTGTTTTTT
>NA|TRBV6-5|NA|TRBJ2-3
CASSYSGATSTDTQYF
TGTGCCAGCAGTTACTCAGGGGCGACTAGCACAGATACGCAGTATTTT
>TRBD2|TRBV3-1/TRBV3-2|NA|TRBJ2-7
CASTLAGVSYEQYF
TGTGCCAGCACTCTAGCGGGAGTTTCCTACGAGCAGTACTTC
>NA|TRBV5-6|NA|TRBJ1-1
CASSISAGRNTEAFF
TGTGCCAGCAGCATTTCCGCGGGCAGGAACACTGAAGCTTTCTTT
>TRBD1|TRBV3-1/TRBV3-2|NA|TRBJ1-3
CASSQQGARGNTIYF
TGTGCCAGCAGTCAACAGGGGGCAAGGGGAAACACCATATATTTT
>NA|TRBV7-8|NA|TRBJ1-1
CASSFGSTNTEAFF
TGTGCCAGCAGCTTCGGGTCAACGAACACTGAAGCTTTCTTT
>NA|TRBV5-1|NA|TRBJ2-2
CASSLAGGELFF
TGCGCCAGCAGCTTGGCCGGCGGGGAGCTGTTTTTT
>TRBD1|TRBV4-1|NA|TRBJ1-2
CASSQGRDRTIYGYTF
TGCGCCAGCAGCCAAGGCCGGGACAGGACAATTTATGGCTACACCTTC
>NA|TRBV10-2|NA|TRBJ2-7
CASSESVVGQPTDYEQYF
TGCGCCAGCAGTGAGTCAGTTGTTGGGCAGCCGACGGACTACGAGCAGTACTTC
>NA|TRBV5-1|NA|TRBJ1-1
CASSLVASEAFF
TGCGCCAGCAGCTTGGTTGCGAGTGAAGCTTTCTTT
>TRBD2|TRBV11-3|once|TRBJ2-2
CASSSERGNTGELFF
TGTGCCAGCAGCTCCGAGCGGGGAAACACCGGGGAGCTGTTTTTT
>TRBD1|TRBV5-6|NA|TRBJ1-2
CASSRGQGSGYTF
TGTGCCAGCAGTCGAGGACAGGGTAGTGGCTACACCTTC
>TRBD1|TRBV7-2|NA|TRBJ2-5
CASSLVGQGSFGETQYF
TGTGCCAGCAGCTTAGTCGGACAGGGCTCGTTCGGAGAGACCCAGTACTTC
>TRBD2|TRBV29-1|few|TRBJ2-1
CSVPPGRAYNEQFF
TGCAGCGTCCCCCCCGGGAGGGCCTACAATGAGCAGTTCTTC
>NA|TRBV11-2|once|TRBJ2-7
CASSLGYTDQQYF
TGTGCCAGCAGCTTAGGGTACACAGATCAGCAGTACTTC
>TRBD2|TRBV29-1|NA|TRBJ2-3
CSVELAGAFTDTQYF
TGCAGCGTTGAGTTAGCGGGGGCCTTCACAGATACGCAGTATTTT
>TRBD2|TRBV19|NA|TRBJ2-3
CASMVSGGDTQYF
TGTGCCAGTATGGTTAGCGGGGGCGATACGCAGTATTTT
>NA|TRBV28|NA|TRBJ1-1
CASSLRQGMAFF
TGTGCCAGCAGTTTACGGCAGGGAATGGCTTTCTTT
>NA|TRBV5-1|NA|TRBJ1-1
CASSLEQGRTEAFF
TGCGCCAGCAGCCTTGAACAGGGAAGAACTGAAGCTTTCTTT
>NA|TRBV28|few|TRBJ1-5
CASTPPGSYSNQPQHF
TGTGCCAGCACCCCCCCGGGGAGTTATAGCAATCAGCCCCAGCATTTT
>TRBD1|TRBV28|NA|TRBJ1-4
CASRPTGGGEKLFF
TGTGCCAGCAGACCGACAGGGGGAGGTGAAAAACTGTTTTTT
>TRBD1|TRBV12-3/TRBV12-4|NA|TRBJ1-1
CASRTGTVLEAFF
TGTGCCAGCAGGACAGGGACAGTACTTGAAGCTTTCTTT
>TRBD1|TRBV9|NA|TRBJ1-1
CASSAYLTGGGLGFTEAFF
TGTGCCAGCAGCGCCTATCTGACAGGGGGCGGTCTTGGGTTCACTGAAGCTTTCTTT
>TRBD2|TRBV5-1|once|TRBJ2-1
CASSSRLAGDLYNEQFF
TGCGCCAGCAGTTCTAGACTAGCGGGGGATCTATACAATGAGCAGTTCTTC
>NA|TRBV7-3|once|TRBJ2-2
CASSLNPGSTGELFF
TGTGCCAGCAGCTTAAATCCGGGAAGCACCGGGGAGCTGTTTTTT
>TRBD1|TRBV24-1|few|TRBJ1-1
CATRDRGQNTEAFF
TGTGCCACCAGGGACAGGGGGCAGAACACTGAAGCTTTCTTT
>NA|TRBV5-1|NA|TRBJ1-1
CASSFGDTEAFF
TGCGCCAGCAGCTTCGGGGACACTGAAGCTTTCTTT
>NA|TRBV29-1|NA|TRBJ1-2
CSVPGQGSVGYTF
TGCAGCGTTCCGGGACAAGGTTCAGTCGGCTACACCTTC
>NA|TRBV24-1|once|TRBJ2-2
CATSDFSSLTGELFF
TGTGCCACCAGTGATTTTTCCAGTCTCACCGGGGAGCTGTTTTTT
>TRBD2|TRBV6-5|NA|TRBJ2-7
CASISASGGSYEQYF
TGTGCCAGCATTTCAGCTAGCGGGGGATCCTACGAGCAGTACTTC
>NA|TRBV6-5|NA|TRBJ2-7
CASRKFMSSYEQYF
TGTGCCAGCAGGAAGTTTATGAGCTCCTACGAGCAGTACTTC
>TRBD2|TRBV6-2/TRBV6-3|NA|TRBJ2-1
CASSYLAGVNEQFF
TGTGCCAGCAGTTACTTAGCGGGAGTGAATGAGCAGTTCTTC
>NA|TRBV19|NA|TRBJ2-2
CASKGVYTGELFF
TGTGCCAGTAAGGGGGTTTACACCGGGGAGCTGTTTTTT
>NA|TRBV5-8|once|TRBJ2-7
CASSKGAYEQYF
TGTGCCAGCAGCAAGGGGGCCTACGAGCAGTACTTC
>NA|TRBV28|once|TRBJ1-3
CASSFLNSGNTIYF
TGTGCCAGCAGTTTCTTAAACTCTGGAAACACCATATATTTT
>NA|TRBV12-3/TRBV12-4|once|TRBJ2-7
CASSLGALYEQYF
TGTGCCAGCAGTTTAGGAGCTCTATACGAGCAGTACTTC
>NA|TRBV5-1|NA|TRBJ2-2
CASSLWGPPNTGELFF
TGCGCCAGCAGCTTGTGGGGGCCCCCTAACACCGGGGAGCTGTTTTTT
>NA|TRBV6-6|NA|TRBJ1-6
CASSYPEGDRPLHF
TGTGCCAGCAGTTACCCGGAGGGTGACCGACCCCTCCACTTT
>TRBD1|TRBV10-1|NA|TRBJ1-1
CASSGTGVNTEAFF
TGCGCCAGCAGTGGGACAGGGGTGAACACTGAAGCTTTCTTT
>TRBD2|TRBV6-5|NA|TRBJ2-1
CASRQGTSGYNEQFF
TGTGCCAGCAGGCAAGGGACTAGCGGCTACAATGAGCAGTTCTTC
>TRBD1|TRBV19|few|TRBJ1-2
CATTRGPIQSGGYTF
TGTGCCACCACCAGGGGGCCTATACAGAGTGGAGGCTACACCTTC
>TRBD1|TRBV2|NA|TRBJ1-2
CASGQGEGGYTF
TGTGCCAGCGGACAGGGGGAGGGTGGCTACACCTTC
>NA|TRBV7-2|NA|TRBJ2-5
CASSPRGAGETQYF
TGTGCCAGCTCCCCCCGGGGGGCAGGGGAGACCCAGTACTTC
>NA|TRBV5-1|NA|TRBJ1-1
CASSLGLDRWNTEAFF
TGCGCCAGCAGCTTGGGCCTCGACAGATGGAACACTGAAGCTTTCTTT
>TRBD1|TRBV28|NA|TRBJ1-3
CASSFGQGDTIYF
TGTGCCAGCAGTTTTGGGCAGGGGGACACCATATATTTT
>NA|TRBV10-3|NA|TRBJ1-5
CAISERGYSNQPQHF
TGTGCCATCAGTGAGCGGGGGTATAGCAATCAGCCCCAGCATTTT
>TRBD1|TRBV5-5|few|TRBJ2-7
CASSPWTGSYEQYF
TGTGCCAGCAGCCCCTGGACAGGCTCCTACGAGCAGTACTTC
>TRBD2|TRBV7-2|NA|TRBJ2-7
CASSLVASGYEQYF
TGTGCCAGCAGCTTAGTGGCTAGCGGTTACGAGCAGTACTTC
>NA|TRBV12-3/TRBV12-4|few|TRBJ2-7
CASSFGRLAQQYF
TGTGCCAGCAGTTTTGGGAGGTTGGCCCAGCAGTACTTC
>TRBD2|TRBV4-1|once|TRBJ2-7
CASSQGAGLAAYEQYF
TGCGCCAGCAGCCAAGGAGCGGGACTAGCGGCCTACGAGCAGTACTTC
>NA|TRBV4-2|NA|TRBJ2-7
CASSEAMGQFFEQYF
TGTGCCAGCAGCGAAGCCATGGGCCAGTTCTTTGAGCAGTACTTC
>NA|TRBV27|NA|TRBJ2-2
CASSVTRGSGELFF
TGTGCCAGCAGTGTAACCCGGGGTTCCGGGGAGCTGTTTTTT
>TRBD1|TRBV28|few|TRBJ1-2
CASSTPGQGYGYTF
TGTGCCAGCAGTACACCGGGACAGGGTTATGGCTACACCTTC
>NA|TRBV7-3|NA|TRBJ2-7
CASSLNRESYEQYF
TGTGCCAGCAGCTTAAACAGAGAATCCTACGAGCAGTACTTC
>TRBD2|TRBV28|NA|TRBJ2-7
CASSFLAGASYEQYF
TGTGCCAGCAGTTTTTTAGCGGGAGCGTCCTACGAGCAGTACTTC
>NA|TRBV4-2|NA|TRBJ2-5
CASSQLSFGGSGETQYF
TGTGCCAGCAGCCAACTAAGTTTCGGGGGATCGGGGGAGACCCAGTACTTC
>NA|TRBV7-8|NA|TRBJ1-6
CASSNDPGRGNSPLHF
TGTGCCAGCAGCAACGACCCCGGTCGGGGAAATTCACCCCTCCACTTT
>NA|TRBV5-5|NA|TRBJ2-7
CASSFMGEQNNYEQYF
TGTGCCAGCAGCTTTATGGGTGAACAGAATAACTACGAGCAGTACTTC
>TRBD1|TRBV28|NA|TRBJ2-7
CASIGTGDYEQYF
TGTGCCAGCATTGGGACAGGGGACTACGAGCAGTACTTC